The clone carrying this T cell receptor (beta chain) was recorded at least ten times. Its antigen remains unidentified. TCRdb analysed the 5' RACE reads with MiXCR anew, one entry per CDR3 protein. The table shows 25,000 to 30,000 distinct CDR3 sequences, with about 4.5% occurring only once. The data are from a study of early T cells in non-severe SARS-CoV-2 infection. V lost 3 bases to trimming and J lost 0 bases, with 10 bases between them. The CDR3 is made up of 15 amino acids. The germline gives CDR1 SGHTA, CDR2 FQGNSA. Regarding the study as a whole: In VDJdb matching, anti-spike CD8 responses were favored while private and CD4 specificities went missing.

This receptor was identified in an adult who was a healthcare worker with PCR-confirmed SARS-CoV-2 infection or an uninfected control (not recorded which). V gene TRBV7-2 combines with J gene TRBJ2-3; no clear D gene. The sample taken for sequencing was whole blood. The CDR3 nucleotides read TGTGCCAGCAGCTTTCTGCGAATTAGCACAGATACGCAGTATTTT. Its protein product is CASSFLRISTDTQYF.